The 5 T cell receptor beta chains below all came from one sample that was sequenced in a study of human T cells and chemical hapten exposure (dated by TCRdb to about 2021). Reading the label with the study, this specimen's time point is: patch test 2, 6 weeks after DPC sensitization. The treatment or condition label here, explained by the study, means: therapeutic diphenylcyclopropenone sensitization with weekly scalp DPC. The library was made by RACE. Sequenced on a NextSeq 500. TCRdb took the public reads, trimmed them with fastp at Q25, ran MiXCR for clone calling and kept in-frame beta chains. One record per CDR3 amino acid sequence lists the most common genes and DNA. Present in this sample are about 85,000 distinct CDR3 sequences, roughly 11% of which were seen just once. The ten top clones hold 1.5% to 2% of the sample. The input for sequencing was whole blood, taken in connection with sensitization to the hapten diphenylcyclopropenone (DPC). The receptor source for this set is a man aged 18 to 29 with alopecia areata. Some clones in this sample may be carry-over from other donors' samples.

This clonotype was observed many times. The V call is TRBV28, the J call TRBJ1-1; TRBD1 might be the D (5 bases). CDR3 length: 14 amino acids. From germline, CDR1 is MDHEN and CDR2 SYDVKM. V was shortened by 3 bases and J by 4 bases, with 12 bases between the two germline ends. The CDR3 region has the DNA TGTGCCAGCAGTTTTATACAGGCCGCCACTGAAGCTTTCTTT. This translates into CASSFIQAATEAFF.

The J gene is TRBJ2-3, the V gene TRBV18; 9 nucleotides line up with TRBD1. The germline V gene has CDR1 KGHSH and CDR2 LQKENI. This CDR3 has 15 residues. V dropped 5 bases and J dropped 6; count of bases not matched to a gene: 9. This CDR3 is CASSAGQGMADTQYF. In DNA, the CDR3 is TGTGCCAGCTCAGCCGGACAGGGGATGGCGGATACGCAGTATTTT.

The sample holds many counts of this clonotype. CDR3 nucleotide sequence: TGCAGTGCTAGTGACCTCTCCTACAATGAGCAGTTCTTC. Protein sequence: CSASDLSYNEQFF. The chain has TRBV20-1 and TRBJ2-1, with D hard to call. Germline V lookup: CDR1 DFQATT, CDR2 SNEGSKA (reference sequence). The CDR3 consists of 13 residues. V was clipped by 3 bases and J by 0 bases, with 6 bases between them.

This rearrangement joins TRBV7-6 to TRBJ1-4; 7 bases fit TRBD1. This CDR3 region has 15 residues. With V trimmed by 6 bases and J by 4 bases, 8 bases remained unmatched. Germline V gives CDR1 SGHVS, CDR2 FNYEAQ. The CDR3 DNA is TGTGCCAGCAGTCCTCGACAGGGAAGTAATGAAAAACTGTTTTTT. Amino acid sequence: CASSPRQGSNEKLFF.

The V and J genes are TRBV5-1 and TRBJ2-5; 13 bases fit TRBD2. The CDR3 totals 15 residues. The junction had 3 bases not matched to a gene; V was cut back by 4 bases and J by 3 bases. From germline, CDR1 is SGHRS and CDR2 YFSETQ. The CDR3 loop reads CASSPGLAGKETQYF. The CDR3 DNA reads TGCGCCAGCAGCCCGGGACTAGCGGGGAAAGAGACCCAGTACTTC.